This T cell receptor (beta chain) is drawn from a study of T cell clonotyping in hematopoietic cell transplantation. Produced via immunoSEQ multiplex PCR; TCRdb's table is partial and in-frame only. The sample lists 5,500 to 6,500 clones; about 97% were seen once. Time point indicated: recipient sample about 28 days before transplant, after cytoreduction. With 4 bases clipped from V and 4 bases from J, the junction kept 11 bases outside the gene matches. This CDR3 has 17 residues. Germline assignment: CDR1 SGHAT and CDR2 FQDESV (reference sequence). The V and J genes are TRBV11-1 and TRBJ2-2, with TRBD2 identical over 8 bases. The TCR comes from a man aged 70 or older with acute myeloid leukemia. Some clones in this sample may be carry-over from other donors' samples. This specimen was peripheral blood mononuclear cells, taken before stem cell transplant. The CDR3 DNA reads as TGTGCCAGCAGCTCTCTATTCGGCGGGAGGCCCACCGGGGAGCTGTTTTTT. Amino acids: CASSSLFGGRPTGELFF.